The source of this TCR beta chain is a study of monozygotic twins with inflammatory bowel disease (dated by TCRdb to between 2018 and 2021). Regarding the research as a whole: A total of some 28 monozygotic twin pairs were included in the full study, comprising nine German pairs (four IBD-concordant, five IBD-discordant) and 19 IBD-discordant Danish pairs. The search for disease-associated traits relied mainly on comparing, within discordant pairs, IBD patients with their genetically identical healthy co-twins. Each individual had, on average, about 151 000 unique TCRalpha sequences and 181 000 unique TCRbeta sequences available for analysis.

Library generation was performed with 5' RACE. Preparation of each TCR library used approximately 4,000 ng of total RNA. cDNA was synthesized with SMARTScribe reverse transcriptase in eight separate reactions per sample. During cDNA synthesis, unique molecular identifiers containing a 6-nucleotide sample barcode were introduced by template switching. TCRalpha and TCRbeta cDNA was amplified in two nested PCRs of approximately 17 and 9 cycles, and bead purification was carried out after each PCR. Before amplification, the cDNA was treated with uracil DNA-glycosylase and purified using the QIAquick PCR purification kit. The second PCR added Illumina TruSeq-compatible adapters along with sample-specific barcodes. TapeStation and Qubit were used to check library quality and concentration, and 5 to 6 ng of each library went into the pool. Pooled libraries were sequenced on an Illumina HiSeq2500 single-index Rapid Run with 2 x 100 bp reads and custom sequencing primers. As for the authors' bioinformatics: MiGEC version 1.2.6 was used for UMI-based consensus assembly to correct PCR and sequencing errors. MiXCR version 2.1.1 handled V(D)J alignment, clonotype assembly and CDR3 extraction. To normalise gene usage, clonotype sharing and MAIT/NKT TCR abundance, the top 1000, 10 000 and 20 000 clonotypes in each sample were analysed. Diversity was computed as the inverse Simpson index with the vegan R package after downsampling to 27 000 UMIs. Paired Mann-Whitney U tests on discordant twin pairs were used, with Benjamini-Hochberg multiple-testing correction. TCRdb reprocessed the reads into one record per CDR3 protein sequence, lacking DNA. The V and J calls were determined by TCRdb, not by the authors. This sample's table has entries for approximately 420,000 distinct CDR3 sequences. Jointly, the top ten make up 2% to 3% of the sample.

A roughly 2.7 ml peripheral blood sample was drawn into PAXgene tubes per donor and stored at -80°C. Without T cell sorting, total RNA was isolated from whole blood using the PAXgene blood miRNA kit on an automated QIAcube. Peripheral blood from monozygotic twin pairs concordant or discordant for inflammatory bowel disease was subjected to deep TCRalpha and TCRbeta repertoire profiling with unique molecular barcoding. Smoking habits were recorded for all twin pairs, and individuals were classified as current, former or never smokers. In the case of this clonotype: The clone's antigen remains unknown.

Overall study results and their limits: Because patients were on differing immunosuppressive treatments, the repertoires may have picked up extra background noise and inter-individual variability. Concordant and discordant twins showed no difference in repertoire similarity, possibly because of limited statistical power. Measured by the inverse Simpson index, TCRbeta repertoire diversity was lower in IBD patients than in their healthy co-twins. Different T cell subtypes could not be distinguished in the analysis. Fewer clonotypes were shared with other individuals by IBD patients than by healthy twins, most markedly in patients showing signs of disease activity. The results gave no support for a single strong signal or clonotype linked to IBD.

Sequencing was done on a sample of blood. The TCR originated in a human donor with ulcerative colitis or Crohn's disease, or a healthy co-twin of an affected twin (not recorded which).

The encoded CDR3 is CASSLQRSNYGYTF. This receptor chain uses TRBV28 and TRBJ1-2. The germline V gene specifies MDHEN as CDR1 and SYDVKM as CDR2. Measured from the cysteine to the phenylalanine, the CDR3 is 14 residues long. DNA for this receptor is not on file.